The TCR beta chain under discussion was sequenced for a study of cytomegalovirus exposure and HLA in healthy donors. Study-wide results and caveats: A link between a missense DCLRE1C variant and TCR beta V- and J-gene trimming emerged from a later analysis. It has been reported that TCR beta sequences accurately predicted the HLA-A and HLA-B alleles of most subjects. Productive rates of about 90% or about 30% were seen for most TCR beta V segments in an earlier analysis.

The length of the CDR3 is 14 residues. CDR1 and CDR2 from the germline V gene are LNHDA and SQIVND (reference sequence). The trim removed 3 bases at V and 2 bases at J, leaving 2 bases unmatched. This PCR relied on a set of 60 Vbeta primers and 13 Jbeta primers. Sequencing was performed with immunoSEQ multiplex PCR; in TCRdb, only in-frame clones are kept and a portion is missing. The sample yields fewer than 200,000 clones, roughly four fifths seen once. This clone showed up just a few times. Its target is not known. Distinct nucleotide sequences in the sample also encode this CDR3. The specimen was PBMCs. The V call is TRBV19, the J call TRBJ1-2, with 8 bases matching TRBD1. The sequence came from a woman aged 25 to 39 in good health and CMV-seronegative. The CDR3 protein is CASSIQGANYGYTF. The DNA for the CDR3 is TGTGCCAGTAGTATTCAGGGGGCGAACTATGGCTACACCTTC.